This TCR beta chain derives from a study of technical replicates of blood from four donors. Profiled with immunoSEQ multiplex PCR; TCRdb holds only in-frame clones, not every one. The sample has approximately 14,000 clones; over 80% are singletons. The germline CDR1 and CDR2 sequences are SEHNR and FQNEAQ (reference sequence). The trim removed 5 bases at V and 11 bases at J, leaving 3 bases unmatched. The CDR3 runs 11 residues. The sequence came from a human donor in good health. The chain joins TRBV7-9 to TRBJ2-1, with 7 nucleotides matching TRBD2. The specimen sequenced was PBMCs. The CDR3 is CASSRDYQQFF. The CDR3 DNA follows: TGTGCCAGCAGCCGGGACTACCAGCAGTTCTTC.